This is a list of T cell receptor beta chains from one sample in a study of regulatory T cells in long-lasting Graves disease. TCRdb reprocessed the multiplex PCR reads with MiXCR, giving one entry per CDR3 protein. The sample yields over 650,000 distinct CDR3 sequences, around 30% seen once. The starting material was peripheral blood mononuclear cells (PBMCs), obtained when the disease was refractory, from a patient treated with antithyroid drugs. Receptors were obtained from a female donor with Graves disease. CDR3s include the opening cysteine and the closing phenylalanine or tryptophan. The D gene is left open where the match is weak. Part of the rows lack a size; the others show once, few, many or a class for expanded clones.

D gene	V gene	J gene	clone size	CDR3 DNA	CDR3 protein
.	TRBV5-6	TRBJ2-5	few	TGTGCCAGCAGCTTGGTACCCAGGCAAGAGACCCAGTACTTC	CASSLVPRQETQYF
.	TRBV7-3	TRBJ2-1	.	TGTGCCAGCAGCTTATCACGGAGCGATGAGCAGTTCTTC	CASSLSRSDEQFF
.	TRBV19	TRBJ1-1	.	TGTGCCAGTTGGGGGGCTGAAGCTTTCTTT	CASWGAEAFF
TRBD1	TRBV28	TRBJ1-1	.	TGTGCCAGCACACAGACAGGGACGACTGAAGCTTTCTTT	CASTQTGTTEAFF
.	TRBV5-1	TRBJ1-1	once	TGCGCCAGCAGAATATTGACTCAGGGCCACACTGAAGCTTTCTTT	CASRILTQGHTEAFF
.	TRBV24-1	TRBJ1-2	.	TGTGCCACCAGTGATGGGCTTAACTATGGCTACACCTTC	CATSDGLNYGYTF
.	TRBV10-3	TRBJ1-1	few	TGTGCCATCAGTAGGGGGGATCCTGAAGCTTTCTTT	CAISRGDPEAFF
TRBD2	TRBV9	TRBJ2-7	few	TGTGCCAGCAGCGTAGGTTCGGGAGGGCCGATTATTGAGCAGTACTTC	CASSVGSGGPIIEQYF
TRBD1	TRBV20-1	TRBJ1-3	.	TGCAGTGCTAGCCGGGACAGGGTTGGAAACACCATATATTTT	CSASRDRVGNTIYF
.	TRBV2	TRBJ1-2	many	TGTGCCAGCAGTGACAACAGCTATGGCTACACCTTC	CASSDNSYGYTF